The T cell receptor beta chain under discussion was sequenced for a study of blood T cell repertoires in COVID-19. Study-wide context: From T cells, B-cell-depleted T cells, or PBMCs came the material, which was cDNA or gDNA.

V lost 1 base and J lost 4, with 11 bases in between. The CDR3 consists of 14 residues. In germline, CDR1 is SGHVS, CDR2 FQNEAQ. The assay was immunoSEQ multiplex PCR, and TCRdb's table has in-frame clones only and misses some. The sample has fewer than 35,000 clones, around 87% seen once; the top ten hold approximately 1.9%. This TCR was sampled from a man aged 50 to 59 with active or convalescent COVID-19. The chain carries TRBV7-8 and TRBJ2-7, with a weak D call TRBD1 (5 bases). Sequencing was performed on peripheral blood. This CDR3 reads CASSLVGVRYEQYF. CDR3 sequence (DNA): TGTGCCAGCAGCTTAGTAGGGGTCAGGTACGAGCAGTACTTC.